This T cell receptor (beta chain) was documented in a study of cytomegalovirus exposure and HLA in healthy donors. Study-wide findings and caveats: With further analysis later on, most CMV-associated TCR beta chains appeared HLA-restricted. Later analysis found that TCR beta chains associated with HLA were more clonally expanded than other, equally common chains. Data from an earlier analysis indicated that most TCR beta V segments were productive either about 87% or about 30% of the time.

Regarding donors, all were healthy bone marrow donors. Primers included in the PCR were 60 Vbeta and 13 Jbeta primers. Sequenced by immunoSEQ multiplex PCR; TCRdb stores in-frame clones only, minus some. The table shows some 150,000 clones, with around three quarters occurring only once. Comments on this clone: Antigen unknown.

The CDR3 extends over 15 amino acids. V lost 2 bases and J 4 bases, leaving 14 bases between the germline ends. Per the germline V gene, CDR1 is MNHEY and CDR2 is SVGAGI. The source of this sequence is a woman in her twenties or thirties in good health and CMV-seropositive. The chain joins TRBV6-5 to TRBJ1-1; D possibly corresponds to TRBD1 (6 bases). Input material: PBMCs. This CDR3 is CASSYNRVWGTEAFF. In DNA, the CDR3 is TGTGCCAGCAGTTACAACAGGGTCTGGGGCACTGAAGCTTTCTTT.